The rows below give T cell receptor beta chains drawn from one sample of a study of T-cell reconstitution after alpha-beta-depleted transplantation in children. TCRdb passed the PCR reads through MiXCR, listing each CDR3 protein once. The profile shows roughly 500,000 distinct CDR3 sequences, 32% of them singletons. The sample was PBMCs from the stem cell graft donor, taken from the stem cell graft. The receptors stem from a human donor who donated a stem cell graft to a child with aplastic anemia. Each CDR3 is given with its conserved first and last residue. The D gene is left open where the match is weak. The size of a clone is reported for some rows only, either as once, few or many, or as a class for expanded clones.

cdr3_nt: TGTGCCAGCAGTTACTCTGGAAAGCTAGCGGGAGGCCACACCGGGGAGCTGTTTTTT
cdr3_aa: CASSYSGKLAGGHTGELFF
v_call: TRBV6-5
d_call: TRBD2
j_call: TRBJ2-2
clone_size: few

cdr3_nt: TGTGCCAGCAGCCAGGACATCGGCGAGCAGTACTTC
cdr3_aa: CASSQDIGEQYF
v_call: TRBV7-2
d_call: NA
j_call: TRBJ2-7
clone_size: NA

cdr3_nt: TGCGCCAGCAGCCAACTACAGGGAATGAACACTGAAGCTTTCTTT
cdr3_aa: CASSQLQGMNTEAFF
v_call: TRBV5-1
d_call: NA
j_call: TRBJ1-1
clone_size: NA

cdr3_nt: TGTGCCACCAGTGAAGGCGAGCGAGAGACCCAGTACTTC
cdr3_aa: CATSEGERETQYF
v_call: TRBV24-1
d_call: NA
j_call: TRBJ2-5
clone_size: NA

cdr3_nt: TGTGCCAGCTCACCACTTGGCGGGAGGGACCACGAGCAGTACTTC
cdr3_aa: CASSPLGGRDHEQYF
v_call: TRBV18
d_call: TRBD2
j_call: TRBJ2-7
clone_size: NA

cdr3_nt: TGTGCCAGCAGTTCTCAGGGACTTGGCTACACCTTC
cdr3_aa: CASSSQGLGYTF
v_call: TRBV25-1
d_call: NA
j_call: TRBJ1-2
clone_size: NA

cdr3_nt: TGCAGCGTTGTGTGGGATGGGAATCAGCCCCAGCATTTT
cdr3_aa: CSVVWDGNQPQHF
v_call: TRBV29-1
d_call: NA
j_call: TRBJ1-5
clone_size: few

cdr3_nt: TGTGCCAGCAGTCCCGCGGACTCCCTAGGGGATGAGCAGTTCTTC
cdr3_aa: CASSPADSLGDEQFF
v_call: TRBV6-1
d_call: NA
j_call: TRBJ2-1
clone_size: NA

cdr3_nt: TGTGCCATCAGTGATTCCACTAGCGGGCCCGCGACCCAGTACTTC
cdr3_aa: CAISDSTSGPATQYF
v_call: TRBV10-3
d_call: TRBD2
j_call: TRBJ2-5
clone_size: NA

cdr3_nt: TGTGCCAGTAGTAGTCCCGGCGGGACCCGAGAGACCCAGTACTTC
cdr3_aa: CASSSPGGTRETQYF
v_call: TRBV19
d_call: NA
j_call: TRBJ2-5
clone_size: NA

cdr3_nt: TGTGCCAGCAGCTTAGGATGGGGCCCCTACGAGCAGTACTTC
cdr3_aa: CASSLGWGPYEQYF
v_call: TRBV7-2
d_call: NA
j_call: TRBJ2-7
clone_size: NA

cdr3_nt: TGTGCCAGCAGCCCGAGGCTAGCGGGAGTAAGGTATACGCAGTATTTT
cdr3_aa: CASSPRLAGVRYTQYF
v_call: TRBV7-2
d_call: TRBD2
j_call: TRBJ2-3
clone_size: NA

cdr3_nt: TGTGCCAGCAGCCAAGGGGCTGAGGGGGGGCCCATGAACACTGAAGCTTTCTTT
cdr3_aa: CASSQGAEGGPMNTEAFF
v_call: TRBV4-2
d_call: NA
j_call: TRBJ1-1
clone_size: few

cdr3_nt: TGTGCCATCAGGCAGCGGGATGAGCAGTTCTTC
cdr3_aa: CAIRQRDEQFF
v_call: TRBV10-3
d_call: NA
j_call: TRBJ2-1
clone_size: many

cdr3_nt: TGCGCCAGCACCAAGGGCGAGAACACTGAAGCTTTCTTT
cdr3_aa: CASTKGENTEAFF
v_call: TRBV5-1
d_call: NA
j_call: TRBJ1-1
clone_size: NA

cdr3_nt: TGTGCCAGCAGCGTAGTATCCAGGGAGGGCTACACCTTC
cdr3_aa: CASSVVSREGYTF
v_call: TRBV9
d_call: NA
j_call: TRBJ1-2
clone_size: NA

cdr3_nt: TGTGCCAGCAGTGACCTACAGGGGGCTCTTACAGATACGCAGTATTTT
cdr3_aa: CASSDLQGALTDTQYF
v_call: TRBV6-1
d_call: TRBD1
j_call: TRBJ2-3
clone_size: NA

cdr3_nt: TGTGCCATCAGCCCCGACAGATACTCTGGAAACACCATATATTTT
cdr3_aa: CAISPDRYSGNTIYF
v_call: TRBV10-3
d_call: NA
j_call: TRBJ1-3
clone_size: NA

cdr3_nt: TGTGCCAGCAGTTTGGGCAGGGGGCATGGCTACACCTTC
cdr3_aa: CASSLGRGHGYTF
v_call: TRBV12-3/TRBV12-4
d_call: TRBD1
j_call: TRBJ1-2
clone_size: few

cdr3_nt: TGCGCCAGCAGCCAAGATTTGGGCGGCGAATACAATGAGCAGTTCTTC
cdr3_aa: CASSQDLGGEYNEQFF
v_call: TRBV4-3
d_call: NA
j_call: TRBJ2-1
clone_size: few

cdr3_nt: TGTGCCAGCAGTTTTATAGTGCGGTTGGACGAGCAGTACTTC
cdr3_aa: CASSFIVRLDEQYF
v_call: TRBV12-3/TRBV12-4
d_call: NA
j_call: TRBJ2-7
clone_size: NA

cdr3_nt: TGCGCCAGCAGCTTGGGACAGTGGGAAGAAAAACTGTTTTTT
cdr3_aa: CASSLGQWEEKLFF
v_call: TRBV5-1
d_call: NA
j_call: TRBJ1-4
clone_size: NA

cdr3_nt: TGTGCCAGCAGCTTAGTCCTAGCTTCGAACACCGGGGAGCTGTTTTTT
cdr3_aa: CASSLVLASNTGELFF
v_call: TRBV7-8
d_call: NA
j_call: TRBJ2-2
clone_size: NA

cdr3_nt: TGTGCCAGCAGCCCGGACACATGGGGGACCCAGTACTTC
cdr3_aa: CASSPDTWGTQYF
v_call: TRBV7-3
d_call: NA
j_call: TRBJ2-5
clone_size: NA

cdr3_nt: TGTGCCAGCACCCGCTCCGAGGGACACCTCGGACCTTACTTC
cdr3_aa: CASTRSEGHLGPYF
v_call: TRBV12-3/TRBV12-4
d_call: NA
j_call: TRBJ2-4
clone_size: NA

cdr3_nt: TGTGCCAGCAGCGGCCAGACGCAGTATTTT
cdr3_aa: CASSGQTQYF
v_call: TRBV7-2
d_call: NA
j_call: TRBJ2-3
clone_size: few

cdr3_nt: TGCAGCGTTGAGGGTCTGTTAGCGGGAGGAGTCACAGATACGCAGTATTTT
cdr3_aa: CSVEGLLAGGVTDTQYF
v_call: TRBV29-1
d_call: TRBD2
j_call: TRBJ2-3
clone_size: few

cdr3_nt: TGTGCCAGCGGTCGTAGCGGGAGTGACGAGCAGTACTTC
cdr3_aa: CASGRSGSDEQYF
v_call: TRBV6-2/TRBV6-3
d_call: TRBD2
j_call: TRBJ2-7
clone_size: NA

cdr3_nt: TGTGCCAGCAGCCCCCCTACGGGGCAGGGAGAAGGCACCATATATTTT
cdr3_aa: CASSPPTGQGEGTIYF
v_call: TRBV7-9
d_call: NA
j_call: TRBJ1-3
clone_size: NA

cdr3_nt: TGCGCCAGCAGCCAAGATGGGGCAGCGGGAGCGTCCAATGAGCAGTTCTTC
cdr3_aa: CASSQDGAAGASNEQFF
v_call: TRBV4-3
d_call: TRBD2
j_call: TRBJ2-1
clone_size: NA

cdr3_nt: TGCAGTGCTAGAAACTGGGACTTCCAAGAGACCCAGTACTTC
cdr3_aa: CSARNWDFQETQYF
v_call: TRBV20-1
d_call: NA
j_call: TRBJ2-5
clone_size: NA

cdr3_nt: TGTGCCAGCAGTTCCCGTGGTGGGCTAGCGGGAGCCACCGGGGAGCTGTTTTTT
cdr3_aa: CASSSRGGLAGATGELFF
v_call: TRBV28
d_call: TRBD2
j_call: TRBJ2-2
clone_size: once

cdr3_nt: TGCGCCAGCAGCTTGGCGGATGGAGCGGGAGGACGGGAGACCCAGTACTTC
cdr3_aa: CASSLADGAGGRETQYF
v_call: TRBV5-1
d_call: TRBD2
j_call: TRBJ2-5
clone_size: few

cdr3_nt: TGTGCCACCAGTGAAGGACTAGCTGAGGCCAACGTCCTGACTTTC
cdr3_aa: CATSEGLAEANVLTF
v_call: TRBV24-1
d_call: TRBD2
j_call: TRBJ2-6
clone_size: NA

cdr3_nt: TGCAGTGCTCAACAGGGCCACAATCAGCCCCAGCATTTT
cdr3_aa: CSAQQGHNQPQHF
v_call: TRBV20-1
d_call: NA
j_call: TRBJ1-5
clone_size: NA

cdr3_nt: TGCAGTGCCTCCCGGACTAGCGGACAAGAGACCCAGTACTTC
cdr3_aa: CSASRTSGQETQYF
v_call: TRBV20-1
d_call: TRBD2
j_call: TRBJ2-5
clone_size: NA

cdr3_nt: TGTGCCATCAGTGGGCGGACAGGCTCCTACGAGCAGTACTTC
cdr3_aa: CAISGRTGSYEQYF
v_call: TRBV10-3
d_call: TRBD1
j_call: TRBJ2-7
clone_size: NA

cdr3_nt: TGTGCCAGCAGCCCCGTACCATTACAGGGGAGCGGCAATCAGCCCCAGCATTTT
cdr3_aa: CASSPVPLQGSGNQPQHF
v_call: TRBV11-2
d_call: TRBD1
j_call: TRBJ1-5
clone_size: few

cdr3_nt: TGTGCCAGCAGTTTAATTTGGGCTAGCGGGAGGGCCGCCCGGGTCGAGCAGTACTTC
cdr3_aa: CASSLIWASGRAARVEQYF
v_call: TRBV28
d_call: TRBD2
j_call: TRBJ2-7
clone_size: NA

cdr3_nt: TGTGCCAGCAGCCCCAGACCAGACAGGGGGCCGACCTATGGCTACACCTTC
cdr3_aa: CASSPRPDRGPTYGYTF
v_call: TRBV7-2
d_call: TRBD1
j_call: TRBJ1-2
clone_size: few

cdr3_nt: TGTGCCAGCAGCGTGGGGCTAGCGGGAGTCTCCGGGGAGCTGTTTTTT
cdr3_aa: CASSVGLAGVSGELFF
v_call: TRBV7-2
d_call: TRBD2
j_call: TRBJ2-2
clone_size: few

cdr3_nt: TGTGCCAGCAGCTTATGGGTCAATGAGCAGTTCTTC
cdr3_aa: CASSLWVNEQFF
v_call: TRBV7-2
d_call: NA
j_call: TRBJ2-1
clone_size: few

cdr3_nt: TGTGCCAGCGCCTTCGGGACAGCGCTTTATCAGCCCCAGCATTTT
cdr3_aa: CASAFGTALYQPQHF
v_call: TRBV12-3/TRBV12-4
d_call: TRBD1
j_call: TRBJ1-5
clone_size: once

cdr3_nt: TGCGCCAGCAGCTTGACGACTAGCGGAGAGACCCAGTACTTC
cdr3_aa: CASSLTTSGETQYF
v_call: TRBV5-1
d_call: TRBD2
j_call: TRBJ2-5
clone_size: NA

cdr3_nt: TGCAGCGTCGTGAAACAGGGGGCTAATGAAAAACTGTTTTTT
cdr3_aa: CSVVKQGANEKLFF
v_call: TRBV29-1
d_call: TRBD1
j_call: TRBJ1-4
clone_size: NA

cdr3_nt: TGCAGTGCTATGACGACACAGGGGCGCAATCAGCCCCAGCATTTT
cdr3_aa: CSAMTTQGRNQPQHF
v_call: TRBV20-1
d_call: TRBD1
j_call: TRBJ1-5
clone_size: few

cdr3_nt: TGTGCCAGCAGCCAAGATTTGGGAGCAACTAATGAAAAACTGTTTTTT
cdr3_aa: CASSQDLGATNEKLFF
v_call: TRBV3-1
d_call: NA
j_call: TRBJ1-4
clone_size: NA

cdr3_nt: TGTGCCACCAGTGTGGAGGGCGTCTCCTACAATGAGCAGTTCTTC
cdr3_aa: CATSVEGVSYNEQFF
v_call: TRBV24-1
d_call: NA
j_call: TRBJ2-1
clone_size: NA

cdr3_nt: TGCAGCGTTGAATTTGGGGAAGAGACCCAGTACTTC
cdr3_aa: CSVEFGEETQYF
v_call: TRBV29-1
d_call: NA
j_call: TRBJ2-5
clone_size: NA

cdr3_nt: TGTGCCAGCTCACCAAGTGGGCACCAAGAGACCCAGTACTTC
cdr3_aa: CASSPSGHQETQYF
v_call: TRBV18
d_call: NA
j_call: TRBJ2-5
clone_size: few

cdr3_nt: TGTGCCAGCTCACCACCCGGGACAGGGACTAATGAAAAACTGTTTTTT
cdr3_aa: CASSPPGTGTNEKLFF
v_call: TRBV18
d_call: TRBD1
j_call: TRBJ1-4
clone_size: NA

cdr3_nt: TGTGCCTGCGGAAGACAGGGACCAACCCAGGGTGAGCAGTTCTTC
cdr3_aa: CACGRQGPTQGEQFF
v_call: TRBV30
d_call: TRBD1
j_call: TRBJ2-1
clone_size: NA

cdr3_nt: TGTGCCAGCTCACCACAGCCGCCCAAAGGGGAGTTAAACTATGGCTACACCTTC
cdr3_aa: CASSPQPPKGELNYGYTF
v_call: TRBV18
d_call: NA
j_call: TRBJ1-2
clone_size: few

cdr3_nt: TGCAGTGCAAAAGGGACTAGCGGGGACCAAGAGACCCAGTACTTC
cdr3_aa: CSAKGTSGDQETQYF
v_call: TRBV20-1
d_call: TRBD2
j_call: TRBJ2-5
clone_size: few

cdr3_nt: TGCGCCAGCAGCATAAGCTCCGGGACAGGGAACAATGAGCAGTTCTTC
cdr3_aa: CASSISSGTGNNEQFF
v_call: TRBV5-1
d_call: TRBD1
j_call: TRBJ2-1
clone_size: NA